This T cell receptor beta chain was retrieved from a study of blood T cells in healthy people across ages. PCR was performed a second time for roughly 6 to 12 cycles using a sample-barcoded 5' primer and a J-beta primer mix. TCRdb reprocessed the 5' RACE reads with MiXCR, giving one entry per CDR3 protein. The table includes fewer than 650,000 distinct CDR3 sequences, roughly a quarter detected once. Study-wide results and caveats: Investigators treated diversity estimates from one million T cells as underestimates. With unsorted PBMCs, a conclusive comparison of naive versus antigen-experienced cells was not possible.

In the case of this clonotype: What it recognizes is unknown. Sequence at one end of the junction differs from germline and may be a read error.

The CDR3 totals 15 residues. Germline V gene data show CDR1 as SEHNR and CDR2 as FQNEAQ (reference sequence). The sample also formed part of further work on T cells of mothers and their children.

The V and J genes are TRBV7-9 and TRBJ2-3; D is tentatively TRBD1 or TRBD2 (6 bases each). The receptor comes from a boy between 2 and 10 years old in good health. Sequencing used blood. CDR3 coding DNA: TGTGCCAGCAGCTTTTGGGGGGCCAGCACAGATACGCAGTACTTT. This codes for CASSFWGASTDTQYF.